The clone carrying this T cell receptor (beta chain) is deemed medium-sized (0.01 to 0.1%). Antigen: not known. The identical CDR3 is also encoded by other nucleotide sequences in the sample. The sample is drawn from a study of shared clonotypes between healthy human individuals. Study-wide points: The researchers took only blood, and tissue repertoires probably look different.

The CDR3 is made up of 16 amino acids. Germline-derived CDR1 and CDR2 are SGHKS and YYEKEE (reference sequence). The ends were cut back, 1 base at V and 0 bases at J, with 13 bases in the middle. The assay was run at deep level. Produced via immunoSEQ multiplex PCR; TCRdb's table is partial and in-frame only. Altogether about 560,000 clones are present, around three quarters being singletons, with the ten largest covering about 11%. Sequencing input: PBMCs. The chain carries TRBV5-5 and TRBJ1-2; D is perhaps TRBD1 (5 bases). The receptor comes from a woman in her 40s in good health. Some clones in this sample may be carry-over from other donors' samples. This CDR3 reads CASSLRLGGANYGYTF. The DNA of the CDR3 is TGTGCCAGCAGCTTGCGGTTGGGGGGAGCTAACTATGGCTACACCTTC.